These 29 T cell receptor beta chains came from one sample sequenced in a study of shared clonotypes between healthy human individuals. Method: immunoSEQ multiplex PCR; TCRdb's copy keeps in-frame clones and lacks some. This sample has 1,100,000 or so clones; around 82% occur once, and the top ten carry 0.4% to 0.55%. The sample consisted of memory CD4+ T cells from PBMCs. Indicated subset: CD45RA-negative fraction. All receptors come from a man aged 18 to 30 in good health. Some clones in this sample may be carry-over from other donors' samples.

This chain connects TRBV7-8 to TRBJ1-1, with D uncertain. The germline V gene has CDR1 SGHVS and CDR2 FQNEAQ. Trimming took 1 base from V and 1 from J, leaving 10 bases between them. The CDR3 extends over 15 amino acids. Here the CDR3 reads CASSLEGARNTEAFF. The CDR3 DNA reads as TGTGCCAGCAGCTTAGAGGGTGCCAGGAACACTGAAGCTTTCTTT.

This clone was seen a few times. A read error is possible here, since a much larger clone lies one base away. J is TRBJ1-5 and V is TRBV7-9; D ambiguous. This CDR3 is built from 12 residues. Germline lookup yields CDR1 SEHNR and CDR2 FQNEAQ (reference sequence). The V and J ends lost 4 bases and 5 bases respectively, with 6 bases between them. CDR3: CASSSRDQPQHF. CDR3 DNA sequence: TGTGCCAGCAGCTCAAGGGATCAGCCCCAGCATTTT.

The V call is TRBV6-6, the J call TRBJ2-5; D tentatively fits TRBD1 or TRBD2 (5 bases each). The V end was cut by 9 bases, the J end by 5 bases, with 19 bases between. CDR3 length: 14 amino acids. Germline lookup yields CDR1 MNHNY and CDR2 SVGAGI (reference sequence). The CDR3: CASRGQRLSETQYF. As DNA, the CDR3 is TGTGCCAGTCGGGGCCAGCGGTTGTCGGAGACCCAGTACTTC.

The rearrangement joins TRBV5-1 to TRBJ2-5; possibly TRBD1 for D (6 bases). This CDR3 contains 15 residues. V lost 0 bases, J lost 5 bases, and 14 bases lay in between. Germline lookup yields CDR1 SGHRS and CDR2 YFSETQ. Here the CDR3 reads CASSLESGVWETQYF. As DNA, the CDR3 is TGCGCCAGCAGCTTGGAGTCAGGGGTATGGGAGACCCAGTACTTC.

This chain links TRBV6-1 with TRBJ2-7; the match to TRBD2 covers 8 bases. Trimming took 0 bases from V and 7 from J; bases not matched to a gene: 11. This CDR3 spans 16 amino acids. The germline V gene encodes CDR1 MNHNS and CDR2 SASEGT. In nucleotides, the CDR3 is TGTGCCAGCAGTGAAGCGGCCTATCGGACTAGCTTAGAGCAGTACTTC. This sequence encodes CASSEAAYRTSLEQYF.

The CDR3 DNA reads TGCAGCGCAAAGGAGGGGGGATGGGAGACCCAGTACTTC. Translating gives CSAKEGGWETQYF. V usage is TRBV29-1 and J usage is TRBJ2-5; D tentatively reads TRBD1 or TRBD2 (6 bases each). The germline V gene encodes CDR1 SQVTM and CDR2 ANQGSEA. Trimming shortened V by 7 bases and J by 5 bases, and 17 bases separated the two germline ends. The CDR3 loop spans 13 amino acids.

This sequence joins TRBV2 and TRBJ2-1, with D tentatively TRBD1 or TRBD2 (5 bases each). Per germline, CDR1 SNHLY and CDR2 FYNNEI. V gave up 4 bases and J gave up 8 bases, with 15 bases separating them. The CDR3 contains 14 residues. The CDR3 bases are TGTGCCAGCAGTGCTTGGGGGAAGGACGATGAGCAGTTCTTC. This codes for CASSAWGKDDEQFF.

The chain recombines TRBV2 with TRBJ1-1; 8 bases fit TRBD1. The V gene end was trimmed by 8 bases and the J gene end by 3 bases; junction bases not matched to a gene: 8. This CDR3 is 14 amino acids long. Germline V gene data show CDR1 as SNHLY and CDR2 as FYNNEI. Here the CDR3 reads CASGWTGRDTEAFF. DNA for the CDR3: TGTGCCAGCGGATGGACAGGGCGGGACACTGAAGCTTTCTTT.

CDR3 nucleotide sequence: TGTGCCAGCAGTCACAGGGAGGAGGATGGCTACACCTTC. It yields the protein CASSHREEDGYTF. The V gene is TRBV28, the J gene TRBJ1-2, with D possibly matching TRBD1 (6 bases). V shed 5 bases and J shed 6 bases, with 13 bases lying between them. The CDR3 has 13 residues. Germline CDR1 reads MDHEN; CDR2 reads SYDVKM.

The chain carries TRBV30 and TRBJ2-7; D uncertain. This CDR3 is 17 amino acids long. Germline assignment: CDR1 GTSNPN and CDR2 SVGIG (reference sequence). Deletions cut 1 base from V and 5 bases from J, with 24 bases between. The CDR3 bases are TGTGCCTGGAGTGCGTTTATTAACCGATTGATGGAAGACGAGCAGTACTTC. It is translated as CAWSAFINRLMEDEQYF.

This clone was picked up one time. This rearrangement joins TRBV5-1 to TRBJ1-2; TRBD1 is a possible D gene (6 bases). V lost 4 bases to trimming and J lost 3 bases, with 22 bases between them. The germline V gene has CDR1 SGHRS and CDR2 YFSETQ. The CDR3 runs 17 residues. The CDR3 coding sequence is TGCGCCAGCAGCCCCGGGGTTAGGGACAAGGGGGACTATGGCTACACCTTC. Protein: CASSPGVRDKGDYGYTF.

The chain carries TRBV5-6 and TRBJ1-2; D is unresolved. CDR1 is SGHDT and CDR2 is YYEEEE in the germline V gene. V was pared by 4 bases and J by 4 bases, with 14 bases between. There are 14 residues in the CDR3. The CDR3 coding sequence is TGTGCCAGCAGCCGAGGGAGGGTGGGCTATGGCTACACCTTC. Encoded protein: CASSRGRVGYGYTF.

This clone has just one count. V and J are TRBV30 and TRBJ2-7; possible D gene TRBD1, 6 bases. Germline lookup yields CDR1 GTSNPN and CDR2 SVGIG (reference sequence). The CDR3 contains 13 residues. V dropped 2 bases and J dropped 2 bases, with 10 bases sitting between them. CDR3 sequence: CAWSRGSTYEQYF. CDR3 DNA sequence: TGTGCCTGGAGTAGGGGGTCCACCTACGAGCAGTACTTC. The full variable domain, rest sourced from reference TRBV30 and TRBJ2-7, is SQTIHQWPATLVQPVGSPLSLECTVEGTSNPNLYWYRQAAGRGLQLLFYSVGIGQISSEVPQNLSASRPQDRQFILSSKKLLLSDSGFYLCAWSRGSTYEQYFGPGTRLTVT.

This clone was picked up one time. The chain carries TRBV27 and TRBJ2-7; 7 bases match TRBD1. The CDR3 contains 17 residues. V lost 6 bases to trimming and J lost 0 bases; unmatched junction nucleotides: 14. Germline V gene data show CDR1 as MNHEY and CDR2 as SMNVEV (reference sequence). The CDR3 DNA reads as TGTGCCAGCAGCCCGACAGGGCTCAGGTCTTCCTCCTACGAGCAGTACTTC. This encodes CASSPTGLRSSSYEQYF.

The V call is TRBV19, the J call TRBJ1-1; tentative D call: TRBD1 (6 bases). This CDR3 comprises 16 residues. Germline-derived CDR1 and CDR2 are LNHDA and SQIVND (reference sequence). With 0 bases removed from V and 2 bases from J, the gap between germline ends came to 13 bases. The CDR3 spells CASSIEWGRGNTEAFF. In DNA form, the CDR3 reads TGTGCCAGTAGTATAGAATGGGGCAGGGGAAACACTGAAGCTTTCTTT.

This sequence joins TRBV2 and TRBJ2-7; TRBD2 matches 14 bases. V lost 7 bases to trimming and J lost 6 bases; unmatched junction nucleotides: 8. Germline CDR1 reads SNHLY; CDR2 reads FYNNEI. CDR3 length: 15 residues. DNA of the CDR3: TGTGCCAGCACAATTCAAGGACTAGCGGGAGGCGAGCAGTACTTC. Translating gives CASTIQGLAGGEQYF.

This clone was picked up a small number of times. The genes are TRBV27 and TRBJ2-5; 9 nucleotides agree with TRBD1. CDR1 is MNHEY, CDR2 SMNVEV, per germline (reference sequence). The V and J ends lost 2 bases and 4 bases, in that order; junction bases with no gene match: 11. There are 17 residues in the CDR3. CDR3 nucleotides: TGTGCCAGCAGTTTAAGGCGACAGGGGGGCCCCGGAGAGACCCAGTACTTC. Translating it yields CASSLRRQGGPGETQYF.

This clone was seen only a few times. The V call is TRBV30, the J call TRBJ1-5; the D is unclear. This CDR3 is 14 amino acids long. With 3 bases removed from V and 2 bases from J, the gap between germline ends came to 11 bases. The germline gives CDR1 GTSNPN, CDR2 SVGIG (reference sequence). CDR3 sequence reads: CAWRSPGGNQPQHF. CDR3 bases: TGTGCCTGGAGATCCCCCGGGGGCAATCAGCCCCAGCATTTT.

The V call is TRBV4-1, the J call TRBJ2-1; a weak D match, TRBD1 (6 bases). Looked up from germline, CDR1 is MGHRA and CDR2 is YSYEKL. The CDR3 has 13 amino acids. The germline V and J ends were trimmed by 5 bases and 9 bases, with 14 bases remaining between them. CDR3 nucleotides: TGCGCCAGCAGCTTCCCCGGGACATTTGAGCAGTTCTTC. As protein: CASSFPGTFEQFF.

As to this clone: Additional DNA sequences in this sample encode the identical CDR3. V and J are TRBV30 and TRBJ1-5; 7 bases fit TRBD1. The CDR3 spans 12 residues. V lost 5 bases and J lost 2; bases outside the gene matches: 0. Germline assignment: CDR1 GTSNPN and CDR2 SVGIG (reference sequence). The CDR3 is CAWDRGNQPQHF. DNA of the CDR3: TGTGCCTGGGACAGGGGCAATCAGCCCCAGCATTTT.

A remark on this clone: Different DNA sequences within this sample yield the same CDR3. J is TRBJ2-7 and V is TRBV18; D may be TRBD2 (6 bases). V was pared by 1 base and J by 4 bases, with 11 bases between. This CDR3 is built from 14 residues. Germline lookup yields CDR1 KGHSH and CDR2 LQKENI. The DNA for the CDR3 is TGTGCCAGCTCACCACGGAGGGATTCATACGAGCAGTACTTC. Its translation: CASSPRRDSYEQYF.

This sequence joins TRBV6-6 and TRBJ2-1; TRBD2 might be the D (5 bases). This CDR3 is 12 amino acids long. Germline loops: CDR1 MNHNY, CDR2 SVGAGI (reference sequence). V was trimmed by 4 bases and J by 8 bases, leaving 9 bases between them. The CDR3 DNA follows: TGTGCCAGCAGTTCACTAGTGTATGAGCAGTTCTTC. The encoded protein is CASSSLVYEQFF.

V and J are TRBV6-6 and TRBJ2-1; D possibly uses TRBD1 or TRBD2 (5 bases each). V dropped 5 bases and J dropped 3 bases, with 11 bases sitting between them. The V gene's germline CDR1 is MNHNY and CDR2 SVGAGI (reference sequence). The CDR3 has 14 residues. CDR3 loop: CASSPGPLYNEQFF. CDR3 coding DNA: TGTGCCAGCAGTCCGGGACCACTCTACAATGAGCAGTTCTTC.

This clone was seen a handful of times. Distinct nucleotide sequences in the sample also encode this CDR3. This chain uses TRBV2 with TRBJ2-5; D not certain. CDR3 length: 12 residues. Deletions cut 4 bases from V and 2 bases from J, with 5 bases between. The germline gives CDR1 SNHLY, CDR2 FYNNEI. The CDR3 DNA sequence: TGTGCCAGCAGTGCCTTACAAGAGACCCAGTACTTC. Residues: CASSALQETQYF. The full variable domain, in which reference TRBV2 and TRBJ2-5 provide the parts outside the CDR3, is EPEVTQTPSHQVTQMGQEVILRCVPISNHLYFYWYRQILGQKVEFLVSFYNNEISEKSEIFDDQFSVERPDGSNFTLKIRSTKLEDSAMYFCASSALQETQYFGPGTRLLVL.

This clone was observed a single time. The V call is TRBV29-1, the J call TRBJ2-3; 15 bases align to TRBD2. CDR1 and CDR2 (germline): SQVTM, ANQGSEA. CDR3 length: 14 amino acids. After removal of 6 bases from V and 5 bases from J, the junction contained 3 bases not matched to a gene. This CDR3 is CSVGLAGGQDTQYF. The CDR3 DNA reads as TGCAGCGTCGGACTAGCGGGAGGGCAAGATACGCAGTATTTT.

The chain combines TRBV7-9 with TRBJ2-2; 7 nucleotides match TRBD1. After removal of 5 bases from V and 5 bases from J, the junction contained 11 bases not matched to a gene. Germline CDR1 is SEHNR and CDR2 is FQNEAQ (reference sequence). The CDR3 is 16 amino acids. The CDR3 bases are TGTGCCAGCAGCCCCCAGGGACAGCCGAGAACCGGGGAGCTGTTTTTT. Its protein product is CASSPQGQPRTGELFF.

The chain employs TRBV5-1 and TRBJ2-5, with 9 bases fitting TRBD2. The germline CDR1 and CDR2 sequences are SGHRS and YFSETQ. The CDR3 spans 16 residues. V gave up 2 bases and J gave up 4 bases; unmatched junction bases: 9. The CDR3 bases are TGCGCCAGCAGCTTAGGTAGCGGGAGTGAGTCAGAGACCCAGTACTTC. It encodes CASSLGSGSESETQYF. The entire variable domain, with the rest obtained from reference TRBV5-1 and TRBJ2-5, is as follows: KAGVTQTPRYLIKTRGQQVTLSCSPISGHRSVSWYQQTPGQGLQFLFEYFSETQRNKGNFPGRFSGRQFSNSRSEMNVSTLELGDSALYLCASSLGSGSESETQYFGPGTRLLVL.

The V call is TRBV6-1, the J call TRBJ2-7, with D tentatively TRBD2 (5 bases). The CDR3 covers 14 residues. The V end lost 2 bases, the J end lost 1 base, and 9 bases lay between the germline ends. The germline V gene has CDR1 MNHNS and CDR2 SASEGT. The CDR3 reads CASSESGLSYEQYF. DNA for the CDR3: TGTGCCAGCAGTGAATCGGGGTTATCCTACGAGCAGTACTTC.

A note on this clone: In the same sample, other DNA sequences code for this CDR3. The chain is built from TRBV2 and TRBJ1-5, with TRBD1 matching 7 bases. Germline CDR1 and CDR2: SNHLY and FYNNEI. This CDR3 comprises 16 residues. V dropped 6 bases and J dropped 2; count of bases not matched to a gene: 10. CDR3 in amino acids: CASSERQGRGNQPQHF. The DNA of the CDR3 is TGTGCCAGCAGCGAACGACAGGGAAGGGGCAATCAGCCCCAGCATTTT.